These 31 T cell receptor beta chains share one sample of origin, sequenced in a study of breast tumors, draining lymph nodes, adjacent tissues (TCRdb year 2016). The axillary draining lymph nodes of breast cancer patients were the source of the lymph node samples. The library was prepared using multiplex PCR. Data came from an Illumina HiSeq 2000. TCRdb applied fastp at Q25 and MiXCR to the public reads, then kept only in-frame beta chains. Rows with a matching CDR3 protein are joined into one entry that keeps the most common DNA and genes. The sample data list over 70,000 distinct CDR3 sequences, and roughly 28% of these were observed just once. The ten largest clonotypes hold more than 7% of the sample. The specimen sequenced was axillary lymph node tissue. All receptors come from a female donor with breast cancer. Some clones in this sample may be carry-over from other donors' samples.

The sample holds many counts of this clonotype. The V and J genes are TRBV5-6 and TRBJ2-1; D possibly corresponds to TRBD2 (5 bases). The germline gives CDR1 SGHDT, CDR2 YYEEEE. Trimming removed 5 bases at V and 7 bases at J, with 13 bases between. This CDR3 is 13 amino acids long. The CDR3 DNA follows: TGTGCCAGCAGAAATGCGGGTCAGAATGAGCAGTTCTTC. It codes for CASRNAGQNEQFF.

This clonotype came up many times. V and J are TRBV20-1 and TRBJ2-1; TRBD2 matches at 9 bases. Unmatched junction bases numbered 0, after V lost 1 base and J lost 2 bases. Germline-derived CDR1 and CDR2 are DFQATT and SNEGSKA (reference sequence). The CDR3 totals 14 residues. CDR3 bases: TGCAGTGCTAGAGGGACTAGCGCCTACAATGAGCAGTTCTTC. It translates to CSARGTSAYNEQFF.

This clonotype was found many times. The J gene is TRBJ1-6, the V gene TRBV24-1; TRBD1 aligns across 9 bases. Losses at the gene ends were 8 bases for V and 8 bases for J; bases not matched to a gene: 3. The CDR3 is 13 amino acids. Germline-derived CDR1 and CDR2 are KGHDR and SFDVKD. In nucleotides, the CDR3 is TGTGCCACCAACGACAGGGGGGATTCACCCCTCCACTTT. Its translation: CATNDRGDSPLHF.

This clonotype was observed many times. This chain connects TRBV15 to TRBJ1-2, with D possibly matching TRBD1 (6 bases). Germline loops: CDR1 LNHNV, CDR2 YYDKDF (reference sequence). Trimming took off 2 bases at V and 2 bases at J, with 9 bases between the two ends. The CDR3 runs 14 residues. CDR3 nucleotides: TGTGCCACCAGCAGACCGGGACAAAACTATGGCTACACCTTC. Translated: CATSRPGQNYGYTF.

In this sample, this clonotype turned up many times. This chain joins TRBV9 and TRBJ2-2, with a weak D call TRBD1 (5 bases). V was shortened by 2 bases and J by 6 bases, with 8 bases between the two germline ends. In germline, CDR1 is SGDLS, CDR2 YYNGEE. This CDR3 is built from 13 residues. The CDR3 sequence is CASSVPGSGELFF. The CDR3 bases are TGTGCCAGCAGCGTCCCAGGGTCCGGGGAGCTGTTTTTT.

The chain links TRBV11-2 to TRBJ2-3; TRBD2 matches 14 bases. The CDR3 is made up of 14 amino acids. V lost 8 bases to trimming and J lost 4 bases; unmatched junction nucleotides: 2. Germline CDR1 and CDR2: SGHAT and FQNNGV. The CDR3 loop reads CASGLAGGPDTQYF. The CDR3 nucleotides are TGTGCCAGCGGACTAGCGGGAGGCCCAGATACGCAGTATTTT. Drawing the rest from reference TRBV11-2 and TRBJ2-3, the complete variable domain is EAGVAQSPRYKIIEKRQSVAFWCNPISGHATLYWYQQILGQGPKLLIQFQNNGVVDDSQLPKDRFSAERLKGVDSTLKIQPAKLEDSAVYLCASGLAGGPDTQYFGPGTRLTVL.

The table lists this clonotype with many counts. The chain has TRBV7-3 and TRBJ2-3; D could derive from TRBD1 or TRBD2 (5 bases each). Germline V gene data show CDR1 as SGHTA and CDR2 as FQGTGA. This CDR3 is built from 16 residues. V was trimmed by 4 bases and J by 0 bases, leaving 14 bases between them. The CDR3 coding sequence is TGTGCCAGCAGCTCCGGGACGTCGCCCAGCACAGATACGCAGTATTTT. It translates to CASSSGTSPSTDTQYF.

The V call is TRBV11-2, the J call TRBJ2-7; 8 bases fit TRBD2. The CDR3 is 15 residues long. After removal of 0 bases from V and 3 bases from J, the junction contained 4 bases not matched to a gene. Germline assignment: CDR1 SGHAT and CDR2 FQNNGV. CDR3 protein: CASSLDGGGNYEQYF. CDR3 sequence (DNA): TGTGCCAGCAGCTTAGACGGGGGGGGCAACTACGAGCAGTACTTC.

To note about this clonotype: At one end, the junction sequence differs from germline, possibly due to a read error. V usage is TRBV7-9 and J usage is TRBJ2-1, with TRBD2 matching 8 bases. CDR1 is SEHNR, CDR2 FQNEAQ, per germline (reference sequence). The CDR3 extends over 14 amino acids. This CDR3 is CASNLAGPYNEQFF. The CDR3 coding sequence is TGTGCCAGCAACTTAGCGGGACCTTACAATGAGCAGTTCTTC. Full variable domain (outside the CDR3, taken from reference TRBV7-9 and TRBJ2-1): DTGVSQNPRHKITKRGQNVTFRCDPISEHNRLYWYRQTLGQGPEFLTYFQNEAQLEKSRLLSDRFSAERPKGSFSTLEIQRTEQGDSAMYLCASNLAGPYNEQFFGPGTRLTVL.

V and J are TRBV2 and TRBJ2-1, with 8 nucleotides matching TRBD2. CDR1 is SNHLY, CDR2 FYNNEI, per germline. V lost 5 bases, J lost 3 bases, and 6 bases stayed unmatched. This CDR3 spans 15 amino acids. For the CDR3, the DNA is TGTGCCAGCAGTTTAACTAGCGGACTCTACAATGAGCAGTTCTTC. Its protein product is CASSLTSGLYNEQFF.

The chain is built from TRBV20-1 and TRBJ2-7, with D possibly matching TRBD1 (6 bases). This CDR3 is 13 amino acids long. The V end lost 1 base, the J end lost 4 bases, and 11 bases lay between the germline ends. Per germline, CDR1 DFQATT and CDR2 SNEGSKA (reference sequence). The CDR3 sequence is CSARAPQGYEQYF. CDR3 DNA: TGCAGTGCTAGAGCCCCCCAGGGGTACGAGCAGTACTTC.

This clonotype was seen ten or more times. The rearrangement links TRBV7-2 to TRBJ2-7; 12 positions match TRBD2. The CDR3 sequence is 19 residues long. With 5 bases clipped from V and 0 bases from J, the junction kept 14 bases outside the gene matches. CDR1 and CDR2 from the germline V gene are SGHTA and FQGNSA. For the CDR3, the DNA is TGTGCCAGCAGCGCGCAGGCGACTAGCGGGAGTCTAATCTCCTACGAGCAGTACTTC. The encoded protein is CASSAQATSGSLISYEQYF.

The chain recombines TRBV29-1 with TRBJ1-1; no clear D gene. V was pared by 4 bases and J by 4 bases, with 13 bases between. CDR3 length equals 13 residues. Germline assignment: CDR1 SQVTM and CDR2 ANQGSEA. CDR3 nucleotide sequence: TGCAGCGTTGTACGGCAATCGGCCACTGAAGCTTTCTTT. This encodes CSVVRQSATEAFF.

Many counts were recorded for this clonotype. The chain recombines TRBV5-1 with TRBJ2-7; D unclear. CDR1 is SGHRS and CDR2 is YFSETQ in the germline V gene. The CDR3 is 14 amino acids. The germline V and J ends were trimmed by 3 bases and 2 bases, with 12 bases remaining between them. Here the CDR3 reads CASSSLSRPYEQYF. The CDR3 coding sequence is TGCGCCAGCAGCTCTCTTAGCAGACCCTACGAGCAGTACTTC.

This clonotype was counted at least ten times. The missing conserved phenylalanine or tryptophan at the end of this CDR3 makes a read error likely. The chain couples TRBV5-8 to TRBJ1-3; possibly TRBD1 for D (5 bases). The CDR3 contains 15 residues. The V and J ends lost 0 bases and 0 bases respectively, with 7 bases between them. Germline assignment: CDR1 SGHTS and CDR2 YDEGEE. CDR3 sequence reads: CASSLAGSSGNTIYS. In DNA, the CDR3 is TGTGCCAGCAGCTTGGCAGGGTCCTCTGGAAACACCATATATTCT.

This clonotype was observed many times. The rearrangement joins TRBV7-2 to TRBJ1-2; D is uncertain. CDR3 length: 13 amino acids. V lost 5 bases to trimming and J lost 8 bases, with 15 bases between them. Germline lookup yields CDR1 SGHTA and CDR2 FQGNSA. CDR3 DNA sequence: TGTGCCAGCAGCCCATATACGAGTGGCGGCTACACCTTC. Residues: CASSPYTSGGYTF.

Relative to its sample, this clonotype is medium-sized. The chain is built from TRBV4-2 and TRBJ1-6, with a tentative D call TRBD1 (6 bases). With 4 bases removed from V and 10 bases from J, the gap between germline ends came to 17 bases. The germline V gene encodes CDR1 LGHNA and CDR2 YNFKEQ. This CDR3 region has 15 residues. As DNA, the CDR3 is TGTGCCAGCAGCCCTTTGACAGGTGTGGGGTCACCCCTCCACTTT. Amino acids: CASSPLTGVGSPLHF.

This clonotype was seen repeatedly, ten times or more. The chain is built from TRBV19 and TRBJ1-4; 9 nucleotides align to TRBD1. V shed 4 bases and J 7 bases; nucleotides not matched to a gene: 7. Germline V gene data show CDR1 as LNHDA and CDR2 as SQIVND (reference sequence). This CDR3 contains 15 residues. The CDR3 loop reads CASSTAGQGREKLFF. The CDR3 DNA reads as TGTGCCAGTAGTACCGCCGGACAGGGGCGTGAAAAACTGTTTTTT. Together with reference TRBV19 and TRBJ1-4, the CDR3 gives the full variable domain: DGGITQSPKYLFRKEGQNVTLSCEQNLNHDAMYWYRQDPGQGLRLIYYSQIVNDFQKGDIAEGYSVSREKKESFPLTVTSAQKNPTAFYLCASSTAGQGREKLFFGSGTQLSVL.

This clonotype was counted only a few times. This may arise from a read error, as a much more abundant clone is one base away. The chain carries TRBV6-1 and TRBJ1-4; D is undetermined. The CDR3 contains 10 residues. V lost 5 bases to trimming and J lost 9 bases, with 4 bases between them. Per germline, CDR1 MNHNS and CDR2 SASEGT. CDR3 nucleotides: TGTGCCAGCAGTCCCCAAAAACTGTTTTTT. Translation gives CASSPQKLFF.

This clonotype was detected ten times or more. This sequence joins TRBV18 and TRBJ1-2; D gene unclear. V gave up 4 bases and J gave up 4 bases, with 16 bases separating them. The V gene's germline CDR1 is KGHSH and CDR2 LQKENI. This CDR3 has 15 amino acids. The DNA for the CDR3 is TGTGCCAGCTCACGCACCGAAGACCTAACCTATGGCTACACCTTC. It encodes CASSRTEDLTYGYTF. Full variable domain (rest looked up from reference TRBV18 and TRBJ1-2): NAGVMQNPRHLVRRRGQEARLRCSPMKGHSHVYWYRQLPEEGLKFMVYLQKENIIDESGMPKERFSAEFPKEGPSILRIQQVVRGDSAAYFCASSRTEDLTYGYTFGSGTRLTVV.

This clonotype was counted ten times or more. This chain joins TRBV20-1 and TRBJ1-2; 7 nucleotides agree with TRBD1. V dropped 4 bases and J dropped 1; count of bases not matched to a gene: 6. Germline CDR1 DFQATT, CDR2 SNEGSKA (reference sequence). This CDR3 comprises 14 residues. The CDR3 sequence: CSAIPAGGNYGYTF. As DNA, the CDR3 is TGCAGTGCTATTCCCGCAGGGGGTAACTATGGCTACACCTTC.

This clonotype was seen repeatedly, ten times or more. The chain employs TRBV19 and TRBJ2-1; 7 nucleotides agree with TRBD2. V lost 5 bases and J lost 7; bases outside the gene matches: 11. This CDR3 is built from 15 residues. The germline gives CDR1 LNHDA, CDR2 SQIVND (reference sequence). This CDR3 reads CASSQGGSTGNEQFF. The DNA of the CDR3 is TGTGCCAGTAGTCAAGGCGGGAGTACCGGGAATGAGCAGTTCTTC.

This clonotype appeared once. The chain has TRBV9 and TRBJ2-7; no definite D call. This CDR3 region has 16 residues. Trimming pared 4 bases from V and 4 bases from J, leaving 21 bases between. Germline V gene sequence: CDR1 SGDLS, CDR2 YYNGEE. CDR3 coding DNA: TGTGCCAGCAGCCCATCAGTGGGTTCTACCGGATACGAGCAGTACTTC. This gives the protein CASSPSVGSTGYEQYF.

This clonotype was observed many times. This chain joins TRBV7-9 and TRBJ1-3; 7 positions agree with TRBD1. CDR1 is SEHNR, CDR2 FQNEAQ, per germline (reference sequence). This CDR3 contains 15 residues. V shed 3 bases and J 0 bases; nucleotides not matched to a gene: 2. The CDR3, as DNA: TGTGCCAGCAGCTTCGCAGGGGGCTCTGGAAACACCATATATTTT. The encoded protein is CASSFAGGSGNTIYF.

This clonotype was detected many times. The chain recombines TRBV5-5 with TRBJ2-2; the D is unclear. Germline lookup yields CDR1 SGHKS and CDR2 YYEKEE (reference sequence). V lost 1 base to trimming and J lost 6 bases, with 10 bases between them. The CDR3 has 14 amino acids. CDR3 nucleotide sequence: TGTGCCAGCAGCTTGTTTAAGACCCCCGGGGAGCTGTTTTTT. Translating gives CASSLFKTPGELFF.

Within the sample, this clonotype is medium-sized. The chain couples TRBV29-1 to TRBJ1-6; 8 nucleotides agree with TRBD1. There are 13 residues in the CDR3. In germline, CDR1 is SQVTM, CDR2 ANQGSEA. Losses at the gene ends were 7 bases for V and 7 bases for J; bases not matched to a gene: 6. CDR3 in amino acids: CSAQTGVNSPLHF. The CDR3 DNA sequence: TGCAGCGCCCAGACAGGGGTCAATTCACCCCTCCACTTT.

As regards this clonotype: An end of the junction does not agree with germline; a read error may underlie this. The J gene is TRBJ2-1, the V gene TRBV7-9; tentative D call: TRBD2 (5 bases). Looked up from germline, CDR1 is SEHNR and CDR2 is FQNEAQ (reference sequence). The CDR3 is made up of 14 amino acids. CDR3 region: CASSSPAAVGEQLF. The CDR3 DNA sequence: TGTGCCAGCAGCTCCCCAGCGGCAGTTGGTGAGCAGCTCTTC.

In its sample, this clonotype was seen many times. The chain joins TRBV20-1 to TRBJ2-7, with a tentative D call TRBD2 (6 bases). The germline CDR1 and CDR2 sequences are DFQATT and SNEGSKA (reference sequence). With 3 bases removed from V and 3 bases from J, the gap between germline ends came to 15 bases. This CDR3 is 14 amino acids long. The DNA of the CDR3 is TGCAGTGCTAGTACCGGGACTTGGGGCTACGAGCAGTACTTC. Residues: CSASTGTWGYEQYF.

This clonotype was seen at least ten times. The chain combines TRBV5-1 with TRBJ2-7; 10 bases fit TRBD1. CDR3 length: 13 residues. With 3 bases clipped from V and 12 bases from J, the junction kept 9 bases outside the gene matches. CDR1 SGHRS and CDR2 YFSETQ come from the germline V gene. This CDR3 reads CASSSQDRGHTYF. The CDR3 bases are TGCGCCAGCAGCTCGCAAGACAGGGGGCATACGTACTTC.

This clonotype was recorded many times. The chain uses TRBV12-3 or TRBV12-4 and TRBJ1-2; D ambiguous. The germline V and J ends were trimmed by 6 bases and 4 bases, with 15 bases remaining between them. CDR3 length equals 14 residues. This CDR3 reads CASSIFIPAYGYTF. In DNA form, the CDR3 reads TGTGCCAGCAGCATCTTCATCCCTGCCTATGGCTACACCTTC.

This clonotype was seen repeatedly, ten times or more. This chain links TRBV6-5 with TRBJ1-2, with 7 positions matching TRBD1. This CDR3 is 14 amino acids long. CDR1 is MNHEY, CDR2 SVGAGI, per germline. The V segment lost 2 bases and the J segment 2 bases; nucleotides outside the gene matches: 2. In DNA, the CDR3 is TGTGCCAGCAGTTACCAGACAGGGAACTATGGCTACACCTTC. Its protein product is CASSYQTGNYGYTF.